This entry lists 32 T cell receptor beta chains sequenced from one sample in a study of cytomegalovirus exposure and HLA in healthy donors. In the PCR, 60 Vbeta and 13 Jbeta primers were used. Some clones are missing from TCRdb's copy, which holds only in-frame ones; the method was immunoSEQ multiplex PCR. The sample has 95,000 to 150,000 clones, about three quarters seen once. Sequenced material: PBMCs. These receptors were obtained from a man aged 30-40 years in good health and CMV-seronegative.

The rearrangement joins TRBV6-6 to TRBJ1-1, with unresolved D. Germline V gene data show CDR1 as MNHNY and CDR2 as SVGAGI (reference sequence). V lost 4 bases and J 0 bases, leaving 12 bases between the germline ends. CDR3 length: 15 amino acids. CDR3 sequence (DNA): TGTGCCAGCAGTTTGGGCTCCTTCATGAACACTGAAGCTTTCTTT. Its translation: CASSLGSFMNTEAFF.

This clone showed up just a few times. V and J are TRBV2 and TRBJ1-2, with unresolved D. CDR1 is SNHLY and CDR2 is FYNNEI in the germline V gene. V was shortened by 4 bases and J by 2 bases, with 11 bases between the two germline ends. The CDR3 runs 14 residues. In DNA, the CDR3 is TGTGCCAGCAGTGGGGCATTATTAAACTATGGCTACACCTTC. It codes for CASSGALLNYGYTF.

This clone was counted a single time. The chain is built from TRBV10-3 and TRBJ2-1, with 9 bases that match TRBD2. Trimming took 4 bases from V and 6 from J; bases not matched to a gene: 10. The length of the CDR3 is 16 residues. CDR1 is ENHRY and CDR2 is SYGVKD in the germline V gene. CDR3 DNA sequence: TGTGCCATCAGTGTGATGGCTAGCGGGGACGTCAATGAGCAGTTCTTC. Residues: CAISVMASGDVNEQFF.

This chain links TRBV6-5 with TRBJ1-2, with TRBD1 matching 9 bases. From germline, CDR1 is MNHEY and CDR2 SVGAGI. The CDR3 has 15 residues. V was pared by 1 base and J by 9 bases, with 9 bases of the junction left unmatched. The DNA of the CDR3 is TGTGCCAGCAGTTACTTTACAGGGGGCGCGGATCGCTACACCTTC. Translating gives CASSYFTGGADRYTF.

The chain couples TRBV7-2 to TRBJ1-1; D gene uncertain. V lost 1 base and J 1 base, leaving 7 bases between the germline ends. Germline V gene sequence: CDR1 SGHTA, CDR2 FQGNSA. This CDR3 is 14 amino acids long. The CDR3 region has the DNA TGTGCCAGCAGCTTAGAACGGAGGAACACTGAAGCTTTCTTT. Protein: CASSLERRNTEAFF.

The CDR3 DNA sequence: TGTGCCAGCAGTGCCGGGACAGGCTATGGCTACACCTTC. This encodes CASSAGTGYGYTF. The chain is built from TRBV7-3 and TRBJ1-2, with TRBD1 identical over 8 bases. The CDR3 consists of 13 residues. CDR1 SGHTA and CDR2 FQGTGA come from the germline V gene. J lost 4 bases, V lost 6 bases, and 4 bases had no gene match.

The chain has TRBV30 and TRBJ2-2, with a tentative D call TRBD2 (5 bases). Germline V gene data show CDR1 as GTSNPN and CDR2 as SVGIG (reference sequence). The CDR3 runs 13 residues. Trimming stripped 2 bases from V and 7 bases from J, with 11 bases between. The CDR3 DNA reads TGTGCCTGGAGTCGACATGAGGGCGGGGAGCTGTTTTTT. Its protein is CAWSRHEGGELFF. The complete variable domain, with remaining parts taken from reference TRBV30 and TRBJ2-2, reads SQTIHQWPATLVQPVGSPLSLECTVEGTSNPNLYWYRQAAGRGLQLLFYSVGIGQISSEVPQNLSASRPQDRQFILSSKKLLLSDSGFYLCAWSRHEGGELFFGEGSRLTVL.

The chain couples TRBV7-9 to TRBJ2-7; a weak D match, TRBD1 (6 bases). Germline-derived CDR1 and CDR2 are SEHNR and FQNEAQ (reference sequence). CDR3 length: 14 amino acids. The V and J ends lost 4 bases and 2 bases respectively, with 12 bases between them. The CDR3 region has the DNA TGTGCCAGCAGCTGGAGCCGGGACACCTACGAGCAGTACTTC. Amino acids: CASSWSRDTYEQYF.

The chain is built from TRBV28 and TRBJ2-3; 7 nucleotides align to TRBD1. Looked up from germline, CDR1 is MDHEN and CDR2 is SYDVKM. V gave up 6 bases and J gave up 2 bases; unmatched junction bases: 5. The CDR3 runs to 14 residues. The CDR3 DNA reads TGTGCCAGCAGCGCTGACAGGGTCACAGATACGCAGTATTTT. This codes for CASSADRVTDTQYF.

Concerning this clone itself: The junction departs from the called germline gene at one end, perhaps through a read error. The chain is built from TRBV7-9 and TRBJ2-5, with a weak D call TRBD1 (6 bases). The DNA end lines up better with TRBJ2-7; the J call may be wrong. CDR1 SEHNR and CDR2 FQNEAQ come from the germline V gene (reference sequence). The CDR3 has 15 residues. CDR3 loop: CSSSSTGLGSYEQYF. For the CDR3, the DNA is TGTTCCAGCAGCTCAACAGGGTTGGGGTCCTACGAGCAGTACTTC.

The rearrangement joins TRBV29-1 to TRBJ2-7; the D gene is possibly TRBD1 (5 bases). CDR1 is SQVTM and CDR2 is ANQGSEA in the germline V gene. V was shortened by 3 bases and J by 2 bases, with 17 bases between the two germline ends. This CDR3 is 15 amino acids long. The CDR3 DNA is TGCAGCGTTGATTCGGCTGGGGCGGATCCCTACGAGCAGTACTTC. Protein sequence: CSVDSAGADPYEQYF.

A single count supports this clone. The chain combines TRBV7-2 with TRBJ2-5, with D possibly TRBD1 on 5 matching bases. V was shortened by 5 bases and J by 5 bases, with 9 bases between the two germline ends. Germline CDR1 SGHTA, CDR2 FQGNSA. The CDR3 contains 12 residues. The CDR3 DNA reads TGTGCCAGCAGCAGGGGATTGGAGACCCAGTACTTC. Protein sequence: CASSRGLETQYF.

The chain employs TRBV11-3 and TRBJ2-5; a weak D match, TRBD1 (6 bases). The V gene's germline CDR1 is SGHNT and CDR2 YENEEA. The CDR3 consists of 13 residues. V lost 2 bases and J 5 bases, leaving 9 bases between the germline ends. Here the CDR3 DNA reads TGTGCCAGCAGCTTACAGGGGACGGAGACCCAGTACTTC. Amino acids: CASSLQGTETQYF.

The rearrangement links TRBV5-1 to TRBJ2-5; tentatively, D is TRBD1 (6 bases). The J call may be faulty, since TRBJ2-7 better matches the DNA end. Per the germline V gene, CDR1 is SGHRS and CDR2 is YFSETQ. This CDR3 has 13 residues. CDR3 in amino acids: CASRTIQGYEQYF. DNA for the CDR3: TGCGCCAGCAGGACGATACAGGGCTACGAGCAGTACTTC.

In this sample, this clone turned up a few times. This chain connects TRBV2 to TRBJ2-7, with 8 bases lining up with TRBD2. Per the germline V gene, CDR1 is SNHLY and CDR2 is FYNNEI. With 6 bases clipped from V and 4 bases from J, the junction kept 5 bases outside the gene matches. This CDR3 is 13 amino acids long. The CDR3 loop is CASRGSGVYEQYF. The CDR3 nucleotides read TGTGCCAGCAGGGGTAGCGGGGTGTACGAGCAGTACTTC. The full variable domain, its missing parts supplied by reference TRBV2 and TRBJ2-7, is EPEVTQTPSHQVTQMGQEVILRCVPISNHLYFYWYRQILGQKVEFLVSFYNNEISEKSEIFDDQFSVERPDGSNFTLKIRSTKLEDSAMYFCASRGSGVYEQYFGPGTRLTVT.

This clone has only a few counts. This chain connects TRBV5-1 to TRBJ2-3, with 11 bases fitting TRBD2. The ends lost 1 base at V and 3 bases at J; junction bases unmatched: 16. The CDR3 consists of 20 residues. The germline CDR1 and CDR2 sequences are SGHRS and YFSETQ. The DNA for the CDR3 is TGCGCCAGCAGCTTGAGGGTTGGGGTAGCGGGGGGGCAGCCTACAGATACGCAGTATTTT. Translated: CASSLRVGVAGGQPTDTQYF.

CDR3 DNA sequence: TGTGCCAGCAGTTTACGGGGACTCAGCTCCTACGAGCAGTACTTC. It codes for CASSLRGLSSYEQYF. J is TRBJ2-7 and V is TRBV27; tentatively, D is TRBD2 (6 bases). Per the germline V gene, CDR1 is MNHEY and CDR2 is SMNVEV (reference sequence). The CDR3 contains 15 residues. Trimming cost V 2 bases and J 0 bases, with 11 bases left between them.

This chain connects TRBV28 to TRBJ1-2, with 7 bases identical to TRBD1. Germline values: CDR1 MDHEN, CDR2 SYDVKM. This CDR3 is built from 14 residues. Trimming cost V 3 bases and J 5 bases; bases outside gene matches: 6. The CDR3, as DNA: TGTGCCAGCAGTTTGTACAGGGGAGAATATGGCTACACCTTC. Translating gives CASSLYRGEYGYTF.

The rearrangement uses TRBV7-2 and TRBJ1-3; TRBD1 is a possible D gene (6 bases). CDR1 is SGHTA, CDR2 FQGNSA, per germline. Between the trimmed V and J ends, which lost 5 bases and 4 bases, there was a span of 15 bases. The CDR3 has 15 residues. CDR3: CASSAAGVRGNTIYF. The CDR3 DNA follows: TGTGCCAGCAGCGCCGCAGGGGTACGGGGAAACACCATATATTTT.

The chain joins TRBV5-1 to TRBJ2-3, with TRBD1 identical over 9 bases. V shed 3 bases, J shed 4 bases, and the junction held 6 bases outside the gene matches. Germline values: CDR1 SGHRS, CDR2 YFSETQ. This CDR3 is built from 15 residues. CDR3 sequence: CASSSGTGHPDTQYF. In DNA form, the CDR3 reads TGCGCCAGCAGCTCCGGGACAGGGCACCCAGATACGCAGTATTTT.

V is TRBV6-6 and J is TRBJ1-3, with D maybe TRBD1 (5 bases). CDR3 length: 15 amino acids. The germline V and J ends were trimmed by 10 bases and 1 base, with 17 bases remaining between them. Per the germline V gene, CDR1 is MNHNY and CDR2 is SVGAGI (reference sequence). In DNA, the CDR3 is TGTGCCATCAATGACAGAAATAGATCTGGAAACACCATATATTTT. Amino acid sequence: CAINDRNRSGNTIYF.

The chain carries TRBV28 and TRBJ2-4, with 7 bases that match TRBD1. V lost 3 bases to trimming and J lost 0 bases; unmatched junction nucleotides: 8. This CDR3 is 17 amino acids long. CDR1 and CDR2 from the germline V gene are MDHEN and SYDVKM. The CDR3 region has the DNA TGTGCCAGCAGTTTTATGGGACAGTTACTAGCCAAAAACATTCAGTACTTC. It encodes CASSFMGQLLAKNIQYF.

Only one count was recorded for this clone. One end of the junction fails to match germline, which may point to a read error. J is TRBJ1-1 and V is TRBV19, with D possibly matching TRBD1 (6 bases). The CDR3 consists of 14 residues. Germline V CDR1 and CDR2: LNHDA, SQIVND (reference sequence). CDR3 DNA sequence: TGTGCCAGTAGTATGTTGGGGGCCGCCACTGAAGCTCTCTTT. This encodes CASSMLGAATEALF.

This rearrangement joins TRBV2 to TRBJ1-5, with a tentative D call TRBD1 (6 bases). V was pared by 10 bases and J by 0 bases, with 16 bases between. CDR3 length equals 15 residues. Per germline, CDR1 SNHLY and CDR2 FYNNEI. The CDR3 region has the DNA TGTGCCACCCAAGGGGGATCAGATAGCAATCAGCCCCAGCATTTT. Its protein product is CATQGGSDSNQPQHF.

V gene TRBV6-1 combines with J gene TRBJ1-1; TRBD1 agrees at 9 bases. Germline CDR1 is MNHNS and CDR2 is SASEGT. V shed 6 bases, J shed 4 bases, and the junction held 6 bases outside the gene matches. The CDR3 extends over 14 amino acids. The CDR3 spells CASSLDRGGTEAFF. The CDR3 DNA reads TGTGCCAGCAGCTTGGACAGGGGAGGCACTGAAGCTTTCTTT.

This clone was seen a single time. This rearrangement joins TRBV19 to TRBJ2-7, with D perhaps matching TRBD1 (5 bases). This CDR3 region has 15 residues. The V gene's germline CDR1 is LNHDA and CDR2 SQIVND (reference sequence). Trimming removed 3 bases from V and 3 bases from J, with 15 bases in between. The CDR3 region is CASSIGAGYFYEQYF. The CDR3, as DNA: TGTGCCAGTAGTATTGGGGCAGGGTATTTCTACGAGCAGTACTTC.

The chain couples TRBV7-9 to TRBJ1-6; D uncertain. The CDR3 extends over 17 amino acids. The germline CDR1 and CDR2 sequences are SEHNR and FQNEAQ (reference sequence). The V end lost 4 bases, the J end lost 6 bases, and 19 bases lay between the germline ends. CDR3 residues: CASSSPERGWRNSPLHF. The CDR3 DNA reads as TGTGCCAGCAGCTCGCCGGAGCGGGGATGGCGTAATTCACCCCTCCACTTT.

The rearrangement uses TRBV9 and TRBJ1-2; D not certain. Germline assignment: CDR1 SGDLS and CDR2 YYNGEE. CDR3 length equals 13 residues. V was cut by 4 bases and J by 7 bases, with 14 bases left in between. The CDR3 bases are TGTGCCAGCAGCCCCTCCGGGAGTCGTGGCTACACCTTC. Amino acids: CASSPSGSRGYTF. The full variable domain, its missing parts supplied by reference TRBV9 and TRBJ1-2, is DSGVTQTPKHLITATGQRVTLRCSPRSGDLSVYWYQQSLDQGLQFLIQYYNGEERAKGNILERFSAQQFPDLHSELNLSSLELGDSALYFCASSPSGSRGYTFGSGTRLTVV.

The CDR3 region has the DNA TGTGCCACCAGCAGAGATAAGCGGGGGCCTAGTGAAGCTTTCTTT. Its protein is CATSRDKRGPSEAFF. J is TRBJ1-1 and V is TRBV15; perhaps TRBD1 as D (6 bases). CDR1 and CDR2 (germline): LNHNV, YYDKDF (reference sequence). CDR3 length: 15 amino acids. Trimming removed 0 bases at V and 7 bases at J, with 15 bases between.

This sequence joins TRBV28 and TRBJ2-5; D is perhaps TRBD2 (5 bases). The CDR3 runs 16 residues. Per the germline V gene, CDR1 is MDHEN and CDR2 is SYDVKM. V was trimmed by 2 bases and J by 5 bases, leaving 18 bases between them. CDR3 nucleotides: TGTGCCAGCAGTTTACCCTTGACTATTGCTAGGGAGACCCAGTACTTC. Amino acid sequence: CASSLPLTIARETQYF.

The rearrangement joins TRBV6-5 to TRBJ1-2; 7 nucleotides line up with TRBD1. With V trimmed by 6 bases and J by 4 bases, 5 bases remained unmatched. Germline loops: CDR1 MNHEY, CDR2 SVGAGI. The CDR3 loop spans 13 amino acids. CDR3 region: CASSSGTVYGYTF. CDR3 bases: TGTGCCAGCAGCTCTGGGACAGTCTATGGCTACACCTTC.

The V gene is TRBV5-8, the J gene TRBJ2-5; TRBD1 aligns across 7 bases. From germline, CDR1 is SGHTS and CDR2 YDEGEE. The CDR3 has 16 residues. The V gene end was trimmed by 1 base and the J gene end by 5 bases; junction bases not matched to a gene: 11. The CDR3 DNA sequence: TGTGCCAGCAGCTTGAGGGGGCCATGGGCAGTGGAGACCCAGTACTTC. It codes for CASSLRGPWAVETQYF.